This entry describes one T cell receptor (beta chain). The data were taken from a study of blood T cell repertoires in COVID-19. Trimming cost V 0 bases and J 4 bases; bases outside gene matches: 4. CDR1 is SGHNT and CDR2 is YYREEE in the germline V gene (reference sequence). The CDR3 runs 15 residues. Profiled with immunoSEQ multiplex PCR; TCRdb holds only in-frame clones, not every one. The sample consists of around 280,000 clones, around 85% of them appearing once. The sequenced sample was PBMCs or T cells enriched from blood (not recorded which). This receptor was obtained from a woman aged 40 to 55 who had recovered from COVID-19. The chain combines TRBV5-4 with TRBJ2-5; 9 nucleotides agree with TRBD1. CDR3 nucleotides: TGTGCCAGCAGCTTGGGGGACAGGGTCGGAGAGACCCAGTACTTC. It encodes CASSLGDRVGETQYF.